The rows below give T cell receptor beta chains drawn from one sample of a study of blood T cell repertoires in COVID-19. TCRdb keeps only in-frame clones here, not all; method: immunoSEQ multiplex PCR. The sample contains approximately 98,000 clones, less than 75% of which appear only once. Source material: peripheral blood. These receptors originate from a woman in her thirties or forties with acute or convalescent COVID-19. The CDR3 runs from the conserved cysteine through the conserved F or W. Fields, in order: D gene, J gene, V gene, clone size, CDR3 DNA, CDR3 protein. A D gene is named only where the DNA matches it firmly. A clone size is listed for some rows: how often the clone was seen (once, few, many), or a class if it is expanded.

NA,TRBJ2-2,TRBV11-2,NA,TGTGCCAGCACCCAGGGGATACCGGGTCACGGGGAGCTGTTTTTT,CASTQGIPGHGELFF
NA,TRBJ1-1,TRBV30,NA,TGTGCCTGGAGTGCCAGCGGCGCTGAAGCTTTCTTT,CAWSASGAEAFF
NA,TRBJ2-7,TRBV27,NA,TGTGCCAGCACAGGGAATTCCTACGAGCAGTACTTC,CASTGNSYEQYF
TRBD1,TRBJ2-5,TRBV24-1,NA,TGTGCCACCAGTAGTGGGCAGGGGGCTGGAGAGACCCAGTACTTC,CATSSGQGAGETQYF
TRBD2,TRBJ2-5,TRBV7-9,NA,TGTGCCAGCAGGGGGACTAGTCAGGGAGAGACCCAGTACTTC,CASRGTSQGETQYF
NA,TRBJ1-6,TRBV28,NA,TGTGCCAGCGAGACGGGGATAAATTCACCCCTCCACTTT,CASETGINSPLHF
TRBD1,TRBJ1-3,TRBV28,NA,TGTGCCAGCAGTCTCTCATACCTGACAGGGACGGGAAACACCATATATTTT,CASSLSYLTGTGNTIYF
NA,TRBJ1-6,TRBV6-1,NA,TGTGCCAGCAGTGAAGGGGCAGGGAGGCTTTCACCCCTCCACTTT,CASSEGAGRLSPLHF
TRBD2,TRBJ2-1,TRBV10-3,NA,TGTGCCATTGCAAGCGGGGGGGAAAATGAGCAGTTCTTC,CAIASGGENEQFF
NA,TRBJ2-5,TRBV28,few,TGTGCCAGCAAAGCAGGGTCTAAAGAGACCCAGTACTTC,CASKAGSKETQYF
NA,TRBJ1-5,TRBV28,NA,TGTGCCAGCAACGAGCCAGGTATGCAGCCCCAGCATTTT,CASNEPGMQPQHF
TRBD1,TRBJ2-6,TRBV30,NA,TGTGCCTGGCACCGGGACAGGGCAAGCTCTGGGGCCAACGTCCTGACTTTC,CAWHRDRASSGANVLTF
TRBD1,TRBJ1-2,TRBV29-1,NA,TGCAGCGTTGAAGGGTTCGAGGGGGCTGATGGCTACACCTTC,CSVEGFEGADGYTF
NA,TRBJ1-3,TRBV7-2,NA,TGTGCCAGCAGCTTAACAGCTCACTCTGGAAACACCATATATTTT,CASSLTAHSGNTIYF
TRBD2,TRBJ2-1,TRBV5-1,NA,TGCGCCAGCAGCACTGGACAGGAAACTAGCGGGCTTCCACAGTTCTTC,CASSTGQETSGLPQFF